This T cell receptor beta chain was captured by sequencing in a study of neoadjuvant nivolumab and ipilimumab in lung cancer. This clone showed up just a few times. Clones were read by immunoSEQ multiplex PCR, and TCRdb kept only the in-frame ones, dropping some. The sample lists approximately 26,000 clones; less than 90% were seen once. CDR1 is SGHRS and CDR2 is YFSETQ in the germline V gene. The CDR3 has 12 residues. V lost 1 base, J lost 5 bases, and 6 bases lay in between. The source was peripheral blood, collected before neoadjuvant nivolumab, alone or with ipilimumab. The rearrangement uses TRBV5-1 and TRBJ1-1; tentative D call: TRBD1 (6 bases). The receptor comes from an adult with non-small cell lung cancer. The CDR3 DNA follows: TGCGCCAGCAGCTTGCAGGGGACTGAAGCTTTCTTT. This translates into CASSLQGTEAFF.